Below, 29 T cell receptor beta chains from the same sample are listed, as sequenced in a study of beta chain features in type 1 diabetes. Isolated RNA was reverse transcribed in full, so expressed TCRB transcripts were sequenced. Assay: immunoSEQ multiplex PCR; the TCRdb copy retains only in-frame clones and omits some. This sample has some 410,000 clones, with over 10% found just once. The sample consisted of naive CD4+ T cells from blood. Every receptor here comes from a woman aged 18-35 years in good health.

CDR3 in amino acids: CASSRTGGWQGYTF. The CDR3 coding sequence is TGTGCCAGCAGTCGAACAGGTGGATGGCAAGGCTACACCTTC. The V call is TRBV2, the J call TRBJ1-2, with D perhaps TRBD1 (5 bases). V lost 5 bases, J lost 8 bases, and 18 bases lay in between. The length of the CDR3 is 14 residues. Germline CDR1 reads SNHLY; CDR2 reads FYNNEI.

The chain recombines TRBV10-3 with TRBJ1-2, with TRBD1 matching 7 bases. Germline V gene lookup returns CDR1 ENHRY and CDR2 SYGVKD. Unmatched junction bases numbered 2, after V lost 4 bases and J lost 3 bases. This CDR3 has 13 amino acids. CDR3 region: CAISADRDYGYTF. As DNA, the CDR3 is TGTGCCATCAGTGCTGACAGGGACTATGGCTACACCTTC.

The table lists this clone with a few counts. CDR3 amino acids: CASSQDPRTDTQYF. Here the CDR3 DNA reads TGTGCCAGCAGCCAAGATCCTCGTACAGATACGCAGTATTTT. The rearrangement joins TRBV7-9 to TRBJ2-3; D unclear. The V and J ends lost 5 bases and 3 bases respectively, with 12 bases between them. The CDR3 extends over 14 amino acids. Germline CDR1 and CDR2: SEHNR and FQNEAQ (reference sequence).

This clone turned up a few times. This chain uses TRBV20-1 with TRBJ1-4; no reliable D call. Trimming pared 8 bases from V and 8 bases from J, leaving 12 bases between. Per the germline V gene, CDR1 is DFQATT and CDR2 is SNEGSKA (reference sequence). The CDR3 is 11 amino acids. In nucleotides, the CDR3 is TGCAGTTCGAAGGTGCGAGAAAAACTGTTTTTT. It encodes CSSKVREKLFF.

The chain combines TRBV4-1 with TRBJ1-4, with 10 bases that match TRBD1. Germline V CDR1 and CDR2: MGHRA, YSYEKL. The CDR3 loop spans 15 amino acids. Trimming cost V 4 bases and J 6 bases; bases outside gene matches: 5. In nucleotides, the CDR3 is TGCGCCAGCAGCCTCCCGGGACAGGGGTATGAAAAACTGTTTTTT. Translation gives CASSLPGQGYEKLFF.

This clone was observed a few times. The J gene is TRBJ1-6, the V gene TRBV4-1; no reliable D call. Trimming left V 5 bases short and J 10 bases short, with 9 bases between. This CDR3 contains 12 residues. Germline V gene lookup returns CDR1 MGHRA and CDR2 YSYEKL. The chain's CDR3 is CASSGKGSPLHF. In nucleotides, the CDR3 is TGCGCCAGCAGCGGGAAAGGCTCACCCCTCCACTTT.

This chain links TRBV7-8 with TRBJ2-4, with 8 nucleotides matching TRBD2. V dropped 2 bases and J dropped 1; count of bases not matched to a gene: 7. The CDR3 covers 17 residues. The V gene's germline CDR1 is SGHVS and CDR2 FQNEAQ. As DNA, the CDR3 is TGTGCCAGCAGCTTATGGGCGGGAGGAGTGGCCAAAAACATTCAGTACTTC. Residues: CASSLWAGGVAKNIQYF. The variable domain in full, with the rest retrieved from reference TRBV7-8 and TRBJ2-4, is GAGVSQSPRYKVAKRGQDVALRCDPISGHVSLFWYQQALGQGPEFLTYFQNEAQLDKSGLPSDRFFAERPEGSVSTLKIQRTQQEDSAVYLCASSLWAGGVAKNIQYFGAGTRLSVL.

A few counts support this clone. The CDR3 loop reads CSARGGPGYTF. The CDR3 coding sequence is TGCAGTGCCCGCGGTGGCCCCGGCTACACCTTC. The chain couples TRBV20-1 to TRBJ1-2; D ambiguous. Germline CDR1 DFQATT, CDR2 SNEGSKA (reference sequence). V was shortened by 6 bases and J by 8 bases, with 13 bases between the two germline ends. The CDR3 has 11 amino acids.

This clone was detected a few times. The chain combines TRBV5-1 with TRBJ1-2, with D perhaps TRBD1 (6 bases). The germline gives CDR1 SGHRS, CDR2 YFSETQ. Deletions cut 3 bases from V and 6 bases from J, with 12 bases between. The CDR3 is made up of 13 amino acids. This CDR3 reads CASSSEGVNGYTF. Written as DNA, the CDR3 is TGCGCCAGCAGCTCCGAGGGGGTTAATGGCTACACCTTC.

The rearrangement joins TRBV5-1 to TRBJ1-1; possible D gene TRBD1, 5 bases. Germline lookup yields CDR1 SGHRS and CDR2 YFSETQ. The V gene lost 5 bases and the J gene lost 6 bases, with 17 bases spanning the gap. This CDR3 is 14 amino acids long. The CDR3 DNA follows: TGCGCCAGCAGGAGCTGGGGGATAGGCCCTGAAGCTTTCTTT. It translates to CASRSWGIGPEAFF.

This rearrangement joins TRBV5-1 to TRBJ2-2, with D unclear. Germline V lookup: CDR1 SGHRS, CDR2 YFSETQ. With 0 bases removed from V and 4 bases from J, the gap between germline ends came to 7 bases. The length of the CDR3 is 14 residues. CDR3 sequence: CASSLAPSTGELFF. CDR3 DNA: TGCGCCAGCAGCTTGGCGCCCAGCACCGGGGAGCTGTTTTTT.

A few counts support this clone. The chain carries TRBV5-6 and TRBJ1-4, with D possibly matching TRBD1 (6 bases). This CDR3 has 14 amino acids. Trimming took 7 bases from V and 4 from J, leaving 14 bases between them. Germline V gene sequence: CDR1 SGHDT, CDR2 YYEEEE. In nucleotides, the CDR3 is TGTGCCAGCCAACGGACAGCCTATAATGAAAAACTGTTTTTT. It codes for CASQRTAYNEKLFF.

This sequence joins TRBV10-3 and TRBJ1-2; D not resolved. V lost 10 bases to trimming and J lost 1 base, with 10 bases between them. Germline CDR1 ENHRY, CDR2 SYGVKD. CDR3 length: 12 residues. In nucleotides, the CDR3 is TGTGCCACGAGGACCCTTAACTATGGCTACACCTTC. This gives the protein CATRTLNYGYTF.

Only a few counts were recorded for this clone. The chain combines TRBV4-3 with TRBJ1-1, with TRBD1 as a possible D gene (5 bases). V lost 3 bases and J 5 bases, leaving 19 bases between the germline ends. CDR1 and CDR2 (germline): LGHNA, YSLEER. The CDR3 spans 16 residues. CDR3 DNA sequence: TGCGCCAGCAGCCAGAACAAAATCAGGGTCGGGACTGAAGCTTTCTTT. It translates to CASSQNKIRVGTEAFF.

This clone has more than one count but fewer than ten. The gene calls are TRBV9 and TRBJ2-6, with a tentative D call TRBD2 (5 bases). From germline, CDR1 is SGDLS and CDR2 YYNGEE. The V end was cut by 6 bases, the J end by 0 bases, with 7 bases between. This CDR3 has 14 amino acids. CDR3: CASKGSSGANVLTF. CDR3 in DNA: TGTGCCAGCAAAGGGAGCTCTGGGGCCAACGTCCTGACTTTC.

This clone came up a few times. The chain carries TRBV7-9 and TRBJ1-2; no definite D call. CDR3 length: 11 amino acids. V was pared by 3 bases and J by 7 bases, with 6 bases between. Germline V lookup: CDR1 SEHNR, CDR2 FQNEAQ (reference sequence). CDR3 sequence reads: CASSFESGYTF. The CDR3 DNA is TGTGCCAGCAGCTTCGAGAGTGGCTACACCTTC.

This chain's CDR3 is CASSEAPGYGYTF. CDR3 nucleotide sequence: TGTGCCAGCAGCGAAGCACCGGGCTACGGCTACACCTTC. The rearrangement joins TRBV5-4 to TRBJ1-2; D not resolved. CDR3 length: 13 residues. The V gene lost 4 bases and the J gene lost 8 bases, with 15 bases spanning the gap. Germline V gene lookup returns CDR1 SGHNT and CDR2 YYREEE (reference sequence). Drawing the rest from reference TRBV5-4 and TRBJ1-2, the complete variable domain is ETGVTQSPTHLIKTRGQQVTLRCSSQSGHNTVSWYQQALGQGPQFIFQYYREEENGRGNFPPRFSGLQFPNYSSELNVNALELDDSALYLCASSEAPGYGYTFGSGTRLTVV.

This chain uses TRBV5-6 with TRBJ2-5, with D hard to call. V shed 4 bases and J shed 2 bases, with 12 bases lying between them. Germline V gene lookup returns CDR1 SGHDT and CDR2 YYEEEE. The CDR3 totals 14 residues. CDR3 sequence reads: CASSVPGGQETQYF. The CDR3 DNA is TGTGCCAGCAGCGTCCCTGGCGGTCAAGAGACCCAGTACTTC.

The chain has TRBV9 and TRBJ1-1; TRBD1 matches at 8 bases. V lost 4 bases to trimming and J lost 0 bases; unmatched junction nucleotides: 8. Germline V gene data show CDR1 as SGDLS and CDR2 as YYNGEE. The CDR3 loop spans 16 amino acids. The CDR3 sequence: CASSPRTGWMNTEAFF. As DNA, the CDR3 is TGTGCCAGCAGCCCTCGGACAGGGTGGATGAACACTGAAGCTTTCTTT.

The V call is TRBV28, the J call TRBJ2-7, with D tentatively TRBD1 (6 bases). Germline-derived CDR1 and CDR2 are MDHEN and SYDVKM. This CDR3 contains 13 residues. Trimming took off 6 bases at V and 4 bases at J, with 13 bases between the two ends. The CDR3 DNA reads TGTGCCAGCAGACCAGGGGCCCGTTACGAGCAGTACGTC. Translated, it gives CASRPGARYEQYV.

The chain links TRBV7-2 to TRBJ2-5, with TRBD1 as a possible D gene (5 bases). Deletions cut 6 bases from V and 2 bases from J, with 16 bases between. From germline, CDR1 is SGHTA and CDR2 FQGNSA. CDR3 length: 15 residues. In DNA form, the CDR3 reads TGTGCCAGCAGTCCAGGGTCCCTTCCTCAAGAGACCCAGTACTTC. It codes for CASSPGSLPQETQYF.

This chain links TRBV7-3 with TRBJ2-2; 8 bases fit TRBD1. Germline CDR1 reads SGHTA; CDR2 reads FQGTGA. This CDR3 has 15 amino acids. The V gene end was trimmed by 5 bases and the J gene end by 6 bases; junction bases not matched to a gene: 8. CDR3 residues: CASSRTGTGPGELFF. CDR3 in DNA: TGTGCCAGCAGCCGTACCGGGACAGGTCCCGGGGAGCTGTTTTTT.

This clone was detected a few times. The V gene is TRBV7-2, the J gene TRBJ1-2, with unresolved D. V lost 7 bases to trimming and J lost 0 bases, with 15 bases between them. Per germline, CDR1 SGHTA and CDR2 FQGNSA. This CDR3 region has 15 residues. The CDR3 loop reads CASTLRAKANYGYTF. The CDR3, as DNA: TGTGCCAGCACCCTCCGCGCTAAAGCTAACTATGGCTACACCTTC. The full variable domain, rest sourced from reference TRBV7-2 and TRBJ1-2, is GAGVSQSPSNKVTEKGKDVELRCDPISGHTALYWYRQSLGQGLEFLIYFQGNSAPDKSGLPSDRFSAERTGGSVSTLTIQRTQQEDSAVYLCASTLRAKANYGYTFGSGTRLTVV.

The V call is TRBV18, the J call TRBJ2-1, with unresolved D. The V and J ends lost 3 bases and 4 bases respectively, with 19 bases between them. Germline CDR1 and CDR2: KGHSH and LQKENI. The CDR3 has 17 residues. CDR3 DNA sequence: TGTGCCAGCTCACCGGGGTCCCGTCGACCCTTATACAATGAGCAGTTCTTC. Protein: CASSPGSRRPLYNEQFF.

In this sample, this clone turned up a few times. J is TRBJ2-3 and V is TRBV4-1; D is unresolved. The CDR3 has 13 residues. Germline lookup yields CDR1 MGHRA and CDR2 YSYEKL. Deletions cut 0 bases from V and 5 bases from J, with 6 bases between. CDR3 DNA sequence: TGCGCCAGCAGCCAAGATCCACGAGATACGCAGTATTTT. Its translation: CASSQDPRDTQYF.

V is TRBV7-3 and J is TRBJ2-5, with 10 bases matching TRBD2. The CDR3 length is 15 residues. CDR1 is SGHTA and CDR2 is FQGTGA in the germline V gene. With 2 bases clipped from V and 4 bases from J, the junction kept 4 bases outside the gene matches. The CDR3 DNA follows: TGTGCCAGCAGCTTATCTACTAGCGGGACAGAGACCCAGTACTTC. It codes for CASSLSTSGTETQYF. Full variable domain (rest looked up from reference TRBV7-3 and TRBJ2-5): GAGVSQTPSNKVTEKGKYVELRCDPISGHTALYWYRQSLGQGPEFLIYFQGTGAADDSGLPNDRFFAVRPEGSVSTLKIQRTERGDSAVYLCASSLSTSGTETQYFGPGTRLLVL.

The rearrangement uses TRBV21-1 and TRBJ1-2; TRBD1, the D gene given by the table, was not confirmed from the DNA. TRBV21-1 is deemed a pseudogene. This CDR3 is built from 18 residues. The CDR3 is CASSTGDRGQPPHYGYTF. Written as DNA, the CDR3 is TGTGCCAGCAGCACCGGGGACAGGGGACAGCCACCGCATTATGGCTACACCTTC.

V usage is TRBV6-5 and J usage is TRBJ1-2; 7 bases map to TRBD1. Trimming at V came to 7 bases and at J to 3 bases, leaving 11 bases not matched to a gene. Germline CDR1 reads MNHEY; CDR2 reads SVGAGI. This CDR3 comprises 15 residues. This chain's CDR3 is CASKIAGTADYGYTF. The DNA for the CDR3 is TGTGCCAGCAAGATCGCCGGGACAGCAGACTATGGCTACACCTTC.

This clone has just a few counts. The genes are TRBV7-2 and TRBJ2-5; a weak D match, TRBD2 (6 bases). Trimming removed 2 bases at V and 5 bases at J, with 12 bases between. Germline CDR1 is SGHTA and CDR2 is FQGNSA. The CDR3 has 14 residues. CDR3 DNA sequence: TGTGCCAGCAGCTTACGCACGGGGAGGGAGACCCAGTACTTC. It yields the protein CASSLRTGRETQYF.